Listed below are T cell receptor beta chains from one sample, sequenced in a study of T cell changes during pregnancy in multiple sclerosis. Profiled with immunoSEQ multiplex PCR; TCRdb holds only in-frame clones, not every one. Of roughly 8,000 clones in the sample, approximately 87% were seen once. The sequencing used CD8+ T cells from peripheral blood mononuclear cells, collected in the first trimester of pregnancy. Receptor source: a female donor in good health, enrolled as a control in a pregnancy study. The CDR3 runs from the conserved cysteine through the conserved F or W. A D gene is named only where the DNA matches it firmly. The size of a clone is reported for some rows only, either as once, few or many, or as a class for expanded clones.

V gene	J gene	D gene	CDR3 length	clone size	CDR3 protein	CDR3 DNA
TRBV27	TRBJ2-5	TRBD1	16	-	CASSFLSGTAQETQYF	TGTGCCAGCAGTTTCCTGTCCGGGACAGCTCAAGAGACCCAGTACTTC
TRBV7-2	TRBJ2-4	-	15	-	CASSLGAGAKNIQYF	TGTGCCAGCAGCTTAGGAGCGGGAGCCAAAAACATTCAGTACTTC
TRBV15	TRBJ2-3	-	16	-	CATSKRLRVDTDTQYF	TGTGCCACCAGTAAGAGGTTGAGGGTAGATACAGATACGCAGTATTTT
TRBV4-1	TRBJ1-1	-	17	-	CASSHLRPRGRGTEAFF	TGCGCCAGCAGCCATCTAAGACCTCGGGGGCGGGGGACTGAAGCTTTCTTT
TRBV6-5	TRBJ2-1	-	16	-	CASSYFTSRSYNEQFF	TGTGCCAGCAGTTACTTCACTAGCCGTTCCTACAATGAGCAGTTCTTC
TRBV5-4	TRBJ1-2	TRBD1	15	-	CASSADRGVAYGYTF	TGTGCCAGCAGCGCAGACAGGGGAGTCGCCTATGGCTACACCTTC
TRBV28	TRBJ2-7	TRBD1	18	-	CASSLTAQGQGMTYEQYF	TGTGCCAGCAGTCTGACCGCTCAGGGACAGGGGATGACCTACGAGCAGTACTTC
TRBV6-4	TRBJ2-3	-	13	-	CASSDDEVDTQYF	TGTGCCAGCAGTGACGACGAGGTCGATACGCAGTATTTT
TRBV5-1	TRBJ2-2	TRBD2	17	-	CASSFRLAGGPTGELFF	TGCGCCAGCAGCTTTCGACTAGCGGGGGGGCCCACCGGGGAGCTGTTTTTT
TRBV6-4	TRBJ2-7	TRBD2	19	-	CASSDPEGGGGARKYEQYF	TGTGCCAGCAGTGACCCCGAAGGGGGCGGGGGGGCAAGAAAGTACGAGCAGTACTTC
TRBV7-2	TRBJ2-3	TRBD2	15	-	CASGGLAGGLDTQYF	TGTGCCAGCGGAGGACTAGCGGGAGGACTAGACACGCAGTATTTT
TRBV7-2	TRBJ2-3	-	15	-	CASSQLVGGPKTQYF	TGTGCCAGCAGCCAACTAGTGGGGGGGCCAAAAACGCAGTATTTT
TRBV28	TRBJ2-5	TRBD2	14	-	CASGLAGDSETQYF	TGTGCCAGCGGTTTAGCGGGAGATTCAGAGACCCAGTACTTC
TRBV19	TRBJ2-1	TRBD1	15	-	CASSIGTGLNDEQFF	TGTGCCAGTAGTATTGGGACAGGGCTCAACGATGAGCAGTTCTTC
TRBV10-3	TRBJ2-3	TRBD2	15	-	CAISESREGQDTQYF	TGTGCCATCAGTGAGTCCCGGGAGGGCCAGGATACGCAGTATTTT
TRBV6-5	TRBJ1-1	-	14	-	CASSYWPGETEAFF	TGTGCCAGCAGTTACTGGCCAGGGGAAACTGAAGCTTTCTTT
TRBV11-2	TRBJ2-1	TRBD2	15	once	CASEVAGGRLNEQFF	TGTGCCAGCGAGGTAGCGGGGGGCCGACTCAATGAGCAGTTCTTC
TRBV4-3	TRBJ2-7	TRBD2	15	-	CASSPSTAGGYEQYF	TGCGCCAGCAGCCCGAGCACAGCGGGAGGCTACGAGCAGTACTTC
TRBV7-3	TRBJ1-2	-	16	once	CASSDRTLNPLYGYTF	TGTGCCAGCAGCGACAGGACACTTAACCCCCTCTATGGCTACACCTTC
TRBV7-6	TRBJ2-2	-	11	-	CASSFAGELFF	TGTGCCAGCAGCTTCGCCGGGGAGCTGTTTTTT
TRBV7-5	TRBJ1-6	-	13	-	CARSARVNSPLHF	TGTGCCAGAAGTGCCAGGGTGAATTCACCCCTCCACTTT
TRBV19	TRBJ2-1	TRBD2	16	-	CASSTPGEGSYNEQFF	TGTGCCAGTAGTACCCCGGGGGAGGGGTCCTACAATGAGCAGTTCTTC
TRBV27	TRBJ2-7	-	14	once	CASSSRAQDYEQYF	TGTGCCAGCAGTTCGCGGGCCCAGGACTACGAGCAGTACTTC
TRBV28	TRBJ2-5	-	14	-	CASSLKLPWETQYF	TGTGCCAGCAGTTTAAAACTGCCGTGGGAGACCCAGTACTTC
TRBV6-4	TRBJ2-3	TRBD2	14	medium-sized	CASSDSPGGGTQYF	TGTGCCAGCAGTGACTCCCCCGGGGGAGGGACGCAGTATTTT
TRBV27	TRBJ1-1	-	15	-	CASSPGEGRPNEAFF	TGTGCCAGCAGTCCCGGAGAGGGCCGCCCGAATGAAGCTTTCTTT
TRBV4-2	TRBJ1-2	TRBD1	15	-	CASSQNRGDNYGYTF	TGTGCCAGCAGCCAAAACAGGGGGGACAACTATGGCTACACCTTC
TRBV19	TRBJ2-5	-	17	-	CASSRGVTGVGSETQYF	TGTGCCAGTAGTAGGGGGGTCACAGGGGTTGGTTCAGAGACCCAGTACTTC
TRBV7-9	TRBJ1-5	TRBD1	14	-	CASSLTGGRQPQHF	TGTGCCAGCAGCCTCACAGGGGGCAGGCAGCCCCAGCATTTT
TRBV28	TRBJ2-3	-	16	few	CASSLFGQTNTDTQYF	TGTGCCAGCAGTTTATTTGGACAGACTAACACAGATACGCAGTATTTT
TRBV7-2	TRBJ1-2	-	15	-	CASSGGTGGLGGYTF	TGTGCCAGCAGCGGGGGGACGGGGGGCTTAGGGGGCTACACCTTC
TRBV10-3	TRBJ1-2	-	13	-	CATKDRINYGYTF	TGTGCCACTAAAGACAGGATTAACTATGGCTACACCTTC
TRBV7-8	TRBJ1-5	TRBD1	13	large	CASSSFRGRPQHF	TGTGCCAGCAGCTCCTTCAGGGGGCGGCCCCAGCATTTT
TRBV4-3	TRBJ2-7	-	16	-	CASSQEASGSSYEQYF	TGCGCCAGCAGCCAAGAGGCGTCGGGAAGCTCCTACGAGCAGTACTTC
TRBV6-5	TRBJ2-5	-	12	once	CASSSEGETQYF	TGTGCCAGCAGTTCTGAGGGAGAGACCCAGTACTTC
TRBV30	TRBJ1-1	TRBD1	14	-	CAWRIGQGVTEAFF	TGTGCCTGGAGGATAGGACAGGGCGTCACTGAAGCTTTCTTT
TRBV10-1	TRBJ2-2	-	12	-	CASSRLTGELFF	TGCGCCAGCAGTCGTCTTACCGGGGAGCTGTTTTTT
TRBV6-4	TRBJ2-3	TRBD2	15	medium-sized	CASSGTSGGADTQYF	TGTGCCAGCAGTGGGACTAGCGGGGGGGCCGATACGCAGTATTTT
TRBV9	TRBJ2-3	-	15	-	CASSESGLRTDTQYF	TGTGCCAGCAGCGAAAGCGGGTTACGCACAGATACGCAGTATTTT
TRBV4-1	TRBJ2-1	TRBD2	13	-	CASSRSGRAGQFF	TGCGCCAGCAGCCGGAGCGGGAGGGCCGGGCAGTTCTTC
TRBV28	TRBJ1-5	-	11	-	CASSSTRPQHF	TGTGCCAGCAGTTCCACCAGGCCCCAGCATTTT
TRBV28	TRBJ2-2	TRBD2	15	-	CASSSTSVNTGELFF	TGTGCCAGCAGTTCAACTAGCGTCAACACCGGGGAGCTGTTTTTT
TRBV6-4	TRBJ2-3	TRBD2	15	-	CASSEAGGPADTQYF	TGTGCCAGCAGTGAAGCGGGGGGGCCCGCGGATACGCAGTATTTT
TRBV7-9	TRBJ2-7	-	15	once	CASSSGGQTVYEQYF	TGTGCCAGCAGCTCTGGAGGACAGACCGTCTACGAGCAGTACTTC
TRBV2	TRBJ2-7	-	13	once	CASLGGGGYEQYF	TGTGCCAGCCTAGGGGGAGGGGGCTACGAGCAGTACTTC
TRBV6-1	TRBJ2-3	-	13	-	CASINRATDTQYF	TGTGCCAGCATAAACAGGGCCACAGATACGCAGTATTTT
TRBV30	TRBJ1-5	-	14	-	CAWSSPVSNQPQHF	TGTGCCTGGAGCTCTCCGGTTAGCAATCAGCCCCAGCATTTT
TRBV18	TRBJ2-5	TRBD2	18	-	CASSPRLLLAGEGETQYF	TGTGCCAGCTCACCACGACTTCTACTAGCGGGAGAAGGAGAGACCCAGTACTTC
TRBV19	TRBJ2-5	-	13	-	CASSIKGWETQYF	TGTGCCAGTAGTATTAAGGGGTGGGAGACCCAGTACTTC
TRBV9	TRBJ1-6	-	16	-	CASSPHGGIPGSPLHF	TGTGCCAGCAGCCCACATGGGGGGATTCCCGGTTCACCCCTCCACTTT
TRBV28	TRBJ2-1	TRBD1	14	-	CASEGPGQGNEQFF	TGTGCCAGCGAGGGCCCGGGACAGGGTAATGAGCAGTTCTTC
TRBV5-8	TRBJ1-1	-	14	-	CASSMVGHVVEAFF	TGTGCCAGCAGCATGGTGGGACACGTAGTTGAAGCTTTCTTT
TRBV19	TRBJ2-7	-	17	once	CASSEGGVGGPGYEQYF	TGTGCCAGTAGTGAGGGTGGAGTAGGGGGACCCGGATACGAGCAGTACTTC
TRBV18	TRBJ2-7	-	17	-	CASSPNIGRGYSYEQYF	TGTGCCAGCTCACCAAATATCGGGCGCGGGTACTCCTACGAGCAGTACTTC
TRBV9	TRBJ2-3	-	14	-	CASSVGGPTDTQYF	TGTGCCAGCAGCGTAGGAGGGCCCACGGATACGCAGTATTTT
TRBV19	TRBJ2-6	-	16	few	CASSIDQGSGANVLTF	TGTGCCAGTAGTATAGATCAGGGCTCTGGGGCCAACGTCCTGACTTTC
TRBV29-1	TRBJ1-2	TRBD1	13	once	CSGRDRASGGYTF	TGCAGCGGCCGGGACAGGGCGAGTGGTGGCTACACCTTC
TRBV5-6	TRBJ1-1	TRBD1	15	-	CASSLGTGDYTEAFF	TGTGCCAGCAGCTTGGGAACAGGGGACTACACTGAAGCTTTCTTT
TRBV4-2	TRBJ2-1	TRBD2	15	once	CASSPTSGGADEQFF	TGTGCCAGCAGCCCAACTAGCGGGGGGGCTGATGAGCAGTTCTTC
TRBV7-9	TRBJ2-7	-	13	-	CASSVGTRYEQYF	TGTGCCAGCAGCGTAGGAACGCGTTACGAGCAGTACTTC